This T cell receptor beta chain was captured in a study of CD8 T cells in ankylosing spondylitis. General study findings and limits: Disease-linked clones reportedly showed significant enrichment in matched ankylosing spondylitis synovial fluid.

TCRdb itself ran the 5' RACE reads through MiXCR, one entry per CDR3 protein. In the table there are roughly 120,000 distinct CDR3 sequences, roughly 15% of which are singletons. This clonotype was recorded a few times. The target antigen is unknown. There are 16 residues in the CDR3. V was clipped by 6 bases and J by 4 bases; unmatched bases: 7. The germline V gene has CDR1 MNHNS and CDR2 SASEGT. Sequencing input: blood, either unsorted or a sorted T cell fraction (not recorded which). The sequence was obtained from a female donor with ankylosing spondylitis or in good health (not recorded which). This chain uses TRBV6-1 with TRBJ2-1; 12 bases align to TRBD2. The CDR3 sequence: CASRDLLAGGYNEQFF. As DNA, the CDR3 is TGTGCCAGCAGGGACCTACTAGCGGGGGGATACAATGAGCAGTTCTTC.